This T cell receptor beta chain originates from a study of T cell responses to AZD1222 COVID-19 vaccine. Study-wide points: The sample set comprised mostly white British donors with more females, and clonal diversity was possibly underestimated. Spike as a whole was targeted by vaccine-associated CD4 TCRs, dominant at 160-218 and 743-854. Increased Spike-specific TCR breadth and depth were observed after two AZD1222 doses.

Measured with immunoSEQ multiplex PCR; TCRdb has only the in-frame clones, and not every one. The table shows more than 65,000 clones, with less than 90% occurring only once. Trimming pared 8 bases from V and 2 bases from J, leaving 18 bases between. CDR3 length equals 15 residues. Germline values: CDR1 SGHVS, CDR2 FQNEAQ. Turning to this clone: Its antigen is undetermined.

The source of this sequence is an adult in good health. The input for sequencing was peripheral blood, taken on day 0 of AZD1222 vaccination. V usage is TRBV7-8 and J usage is TRBJ1-1; TRBD1 might be the D (5 bases). Written as DNA, the CDR3 is TGTGCCAGCCAAGCCGTGGACACCCATAACACTGAAGCTTTCTTT. Translating it yields CASQAVDTHNTEAFF.